This T cell receptor beta chain originates from a study of blood T cell repertoires in COVID-19. Study information: The study drew acute and convalescent COVID-19 samples from the United States, Italy and Spain. PBMCs, B-cell-depleted T cells, or T cells were the source of the cDNA or gDNA that made up the material.

In its sample, this clone was seen once. The CDR3 covers 16 residues. V dropped 5 bases and J dropped 1; count of bases not matched to a gene: 9. Germline CDR1 and CDR2: MDHEN and SYDVKM. In the source study's methods: It was from reference gene primer amplification that nucleated cell counts were estimated. Repertoires were generated with immunoSEQ multiplex PCR, while TCRdb's copy carries only in-frame clones and drops some. V and J calls and clone size are those listed in that table; D and trimming were worked out from the DNA. The sample has over 200,000 clones; approximately 79% are singletons. This rearrangement joins TRBV28 to TRBJ2-3, with TRBD1 identical over 7 bases. The specimen was peripheral blood. This TCR was recovered from a human donor in a cohort sampled during active COVID-19. CDR3 bases: TGTGCCAGCAGTATCAAGGGGGCACGGGGCACAGATACGCAGTATTTT. This sequence encodes CASSIKGARGTDTQYF.